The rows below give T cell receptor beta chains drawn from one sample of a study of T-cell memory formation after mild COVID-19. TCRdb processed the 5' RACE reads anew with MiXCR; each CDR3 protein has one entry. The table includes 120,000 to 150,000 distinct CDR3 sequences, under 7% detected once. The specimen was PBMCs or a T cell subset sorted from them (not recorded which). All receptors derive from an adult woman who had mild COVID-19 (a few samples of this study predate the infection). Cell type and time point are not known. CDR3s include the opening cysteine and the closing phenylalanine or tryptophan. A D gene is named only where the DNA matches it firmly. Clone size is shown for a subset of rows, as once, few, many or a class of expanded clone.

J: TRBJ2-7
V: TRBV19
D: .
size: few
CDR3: CASSIRDKIYEQYF
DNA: TGTGCCAGTAGTATACGGGACAAAATCTACGAGCAGTACTTC

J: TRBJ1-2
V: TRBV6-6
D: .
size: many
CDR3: CASSSFGVENGYTF
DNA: TGTGCCAGCAGTTCCTTCGGAGTTGAAAATGGCTACACCTTC

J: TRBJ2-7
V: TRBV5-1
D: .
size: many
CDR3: CASSLEALYEQYF
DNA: TGCGCCAGCAGCTTGGAAGCGCTCTACGAGCAGTACTTC

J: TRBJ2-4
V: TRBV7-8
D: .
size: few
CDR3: CASKDGRAKNIQYF
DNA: TGTGCCAGCAAGGATGGGAGAGCCAAAAACATTCAGTACTTC

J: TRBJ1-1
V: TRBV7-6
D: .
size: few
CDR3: CASSLERLAGRTEAFF
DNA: TGTGCCAGCAGCTTAGAACGTTTGGCAGGGCGGACTGAAGCTTTCTTT

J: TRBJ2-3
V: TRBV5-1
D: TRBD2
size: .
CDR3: CASSGASGATDTQYF
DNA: TGCGCCAGCAGCGGGGCTAGCGGGGCAACAGATACGCAGTATTTT

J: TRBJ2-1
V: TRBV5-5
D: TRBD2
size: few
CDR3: CASSPGTSGGVYNEQFF
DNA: TGTGCCAGCAGCCCAGGGACTAGCGGGGGGGTTTACAATGAGCAGTTCTTC

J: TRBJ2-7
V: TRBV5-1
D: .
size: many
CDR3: CASSADNQGEQYF
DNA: TGCGCCAGCAGCGCCGACAACCAGGGCGAGCAGTACTTC

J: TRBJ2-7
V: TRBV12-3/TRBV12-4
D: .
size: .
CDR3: CASRTTSAPSTEQYF
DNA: TGTGCCAGCAGAACCACTAGTGCTCCCTCCACCGAGCAGTACTTC

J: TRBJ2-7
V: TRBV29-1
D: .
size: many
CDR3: CSVRRGGRDEQYF
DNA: TGCAGCGTTAGGAGGGGGGGCCGGGACGAGCAGTACTTC

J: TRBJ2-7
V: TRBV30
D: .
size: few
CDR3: CAWRRVYEQYF
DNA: TGTGCCTGGAGAAGGGTCTACGAGCAGTACTTC

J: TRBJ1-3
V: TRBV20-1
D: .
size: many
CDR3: CSASRPYSGNTIYF
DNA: TGCAGTGCTAGTAGACCTTACTCTGGAAACACCATATATTTT

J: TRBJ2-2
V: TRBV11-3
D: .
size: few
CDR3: CASSLLGVNTGELFF
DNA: TGTGCCAGCAGCCTCCTGGGGGTGAACACCGGGGAGCTGTTTTTT

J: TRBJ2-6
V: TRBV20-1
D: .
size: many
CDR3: CSARVRGGSSSGANVLTF
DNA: TGCAGTGCTAGAGTCAGGGGTGGGTCTAGCTCTGGGGCCAACGTCCTGACTTTC

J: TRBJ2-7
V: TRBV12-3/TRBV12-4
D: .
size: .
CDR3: CASSSWGQGTYEQYF
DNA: TGTGCCAGCAGTTCTTGGGGGCAGGGAACATACGAGCAGTACTTC

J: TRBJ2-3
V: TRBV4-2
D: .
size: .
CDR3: CASSQDTGTDTQYF
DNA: TGTGCCAGCAGCCAAGATACCGGGACAGATACGCAGTATTTT

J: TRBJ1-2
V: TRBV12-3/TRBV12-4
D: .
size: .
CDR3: CASSWAYGYTF
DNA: TGTGCCAGCAGTTGGGCCTATGGCTACACCTTC

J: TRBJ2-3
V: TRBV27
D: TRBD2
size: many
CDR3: CASRIKRLAFDTQYF
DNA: TGTGCCAGCAGAATCAAGAGACTAGCTTTCGATACGCAGTATTTT

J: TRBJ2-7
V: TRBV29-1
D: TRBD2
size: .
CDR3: CSVAAGGLYYEQYF
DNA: TGCAGCGTTGCTGCGGGGGGCCTTTACTACGAGCAGTACTTC

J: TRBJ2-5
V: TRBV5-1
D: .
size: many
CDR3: CASSLAGLPATQYF
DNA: TGCGCCAGCAGCTTGGCCGGGCTGCCCGCGACCCAGTACTTC

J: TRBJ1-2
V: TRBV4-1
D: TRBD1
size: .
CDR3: CASSQVGGQAHGYTF
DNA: TGCGCCAGCAGCCAAGTCGGCGGACAGGCCCATGGCTACACCTTC

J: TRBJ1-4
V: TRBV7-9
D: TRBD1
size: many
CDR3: CASSPTGANEKLFF
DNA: TGTGCCAGCAGCCCGACAGGGGCTAATGAAAAACTGTTTTTT

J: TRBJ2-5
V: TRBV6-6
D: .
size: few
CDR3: CASSRGRETQYF
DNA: TGTGCCAGCAGCAGGGGAAGAGAGACCCAGTACTTC

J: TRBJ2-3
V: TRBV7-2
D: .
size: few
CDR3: CASSLRRETDTQYF
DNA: TGTGCCAGCAGCTTACGGAGGGAGACAGATACGCAGTATTTT

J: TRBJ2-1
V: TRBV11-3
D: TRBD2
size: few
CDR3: CASSLFAAGARNEQFF
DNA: TGTGCCAGCAGCTTATTCGCAGCGGGAGCTCGGAATGAGCAGTTCTTC

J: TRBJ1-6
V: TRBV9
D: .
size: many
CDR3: CASSVEPGTYNSPLHF
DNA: TGTGCCAGCAGCGTAGAGCCAGGGACATATAATTCACCCCTCCACTTT

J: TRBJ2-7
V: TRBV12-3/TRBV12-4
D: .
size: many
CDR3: CASSFTRRSYEQYF
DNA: TGTGCCAGCAGTTTTACCAGGCGTTCCTACGAGCAGTACTTC

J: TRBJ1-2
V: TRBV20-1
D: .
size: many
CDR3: CSAISGAHYGYTF
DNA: TGCAGTGCTATTTCGGGGGCCCACTATGGCTACACCTTC

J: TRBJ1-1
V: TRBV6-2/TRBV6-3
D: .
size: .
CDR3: CASTGYTEAFF
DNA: TGTGCCAGCACCGGGTACACTGAAGCTTTCTTT

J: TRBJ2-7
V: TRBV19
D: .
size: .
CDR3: CASRGAARGNEQYF
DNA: TGTGCCAGTAGAGGGGCCGCCCGAGGAAACGAGCAGTACTTC

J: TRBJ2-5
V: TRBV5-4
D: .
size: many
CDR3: CASSALSGETQYF
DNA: TGTGCCAGCAGCGCCCTCTCTGGGGAGACCCAGTACTTC

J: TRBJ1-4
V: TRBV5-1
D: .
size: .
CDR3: CASSSTATNEKLFF
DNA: TGCGCCAGCAGCTCGACAGCAACTAATGAAAAACTGTTTTTT

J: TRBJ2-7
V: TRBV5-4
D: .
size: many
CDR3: CAGGREGEQYF
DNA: TGTGCGGGGGGCCGTGAGGGCGAGCAGTACTTC

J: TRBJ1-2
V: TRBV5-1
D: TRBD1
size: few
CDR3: CASSPGQGAYYGYTF
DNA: TGCGCCAGCAGCCCGGGACAGGGGGCCTACTATGGCTACACCTTC

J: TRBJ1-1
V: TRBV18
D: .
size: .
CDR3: CASSPNRDTEAFF
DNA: TGTGCCAGCTCACCAAACAGGGACACTGAAGCTTTCTTT

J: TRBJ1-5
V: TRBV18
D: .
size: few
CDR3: CASSPPGRGNNQPQHF
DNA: TGTGCCAGCTCACCCCCTGGCAGGGGTAACAATCAGCCCCAGCATTTT

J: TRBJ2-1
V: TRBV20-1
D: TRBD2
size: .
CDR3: CSARDPLREAGGRDEQFF
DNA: TGCAGTGCTAGAGATCCCCTCAGAGAAGCGGGGGGCCGGGATGAGCAGTTCTTC

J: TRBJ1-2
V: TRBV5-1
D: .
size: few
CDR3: CASSLTTSGPQGDYGYTF
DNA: TGCGCCAGCAGCTTGACCACCTCCGGGCCCCAAGGAGACTATGGCTACACCTTC

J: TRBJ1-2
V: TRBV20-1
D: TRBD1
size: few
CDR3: CSARRTGGRYGYTF
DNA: TGCAGTGCTAGGAGGACAGGGGGTCGCTATGGCTACACCTTC

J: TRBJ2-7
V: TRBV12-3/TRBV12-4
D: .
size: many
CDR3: CASSPSYEQYF
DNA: TGTGCCAGCAGTCCCTCCTACGAGCAGTACTTC

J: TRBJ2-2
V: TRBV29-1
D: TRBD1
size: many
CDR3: CSVEKGDSYTGELFF
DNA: TGCAGCGTTGAGAAAGGGGACAGCTATACCGGGGAGCTGTTTTTT

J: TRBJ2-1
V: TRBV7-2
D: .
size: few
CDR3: CASSSESSYNEQFF
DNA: TGTGCCAGCAGCTCGGAGAGCTCCTACAATGAGCAGTTCTTC

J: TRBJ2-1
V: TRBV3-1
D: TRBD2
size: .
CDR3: CASSPPGLVREQFF
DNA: TGTGCCAGCAGCCCCCCAGGACTAGTAAGGGAGCAGTTCTTC

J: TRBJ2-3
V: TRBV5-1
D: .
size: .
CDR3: CASSLGRPTGPAQYF
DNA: TGCGCCAGCAGCTTGGGACGACCGACAGGTCCCGCGCAGTATTTT

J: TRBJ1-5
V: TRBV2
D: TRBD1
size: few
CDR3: CASSLQPGTGSVRRSGNQPQHF
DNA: TGTGCCAGCAGTCTACAACCAGGGACAGGTTCGGTTCGGAGGAGTGGCAATCAGCCCCAGCATTTT

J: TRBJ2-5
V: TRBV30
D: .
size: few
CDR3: CAWSVGETQYF
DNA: TGTGCCTGGAGTGTCGGGGAGACCCAGTACTTC

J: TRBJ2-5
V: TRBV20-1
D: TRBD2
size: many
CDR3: CSVKGLAALYQETQYF
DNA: TGCAGTGTAAAGGGACTAGCGGCCTTGTACCAAGAGACCCAGTACTTC

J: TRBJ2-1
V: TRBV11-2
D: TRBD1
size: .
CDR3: CASSPRTGLTYNEQFF
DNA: TGTGCCAGCAGCCCCCGGACAGGATTAACCTACAATGAGCAGTTCTTC

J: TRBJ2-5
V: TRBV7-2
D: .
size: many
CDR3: CASSLTLAVQETQYF
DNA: TGTGCCAGCAGCTTAACTCTAGCCGTCCAAGAGACCCAGTACTTC

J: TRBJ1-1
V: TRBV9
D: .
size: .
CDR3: CASSVESNTEAFF
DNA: TGTGCCAGCAGCGTAGAGTCGAACACTGAAGCTTTCTTT

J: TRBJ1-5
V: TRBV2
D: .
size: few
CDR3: CASRRGGGYQPQHF
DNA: TGTGCCAGTCGGAGGGGTGGAGGGTATCAGCCCCAGCATTTT

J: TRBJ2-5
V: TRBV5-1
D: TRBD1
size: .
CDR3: CASSPPTGNQETQYF
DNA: TGCGCCAGCAGTCCTCCGACAGGGAATCAAGAGACCCAGTACTTC

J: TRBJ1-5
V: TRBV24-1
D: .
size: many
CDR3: CATSDHTTGLNQPQHF
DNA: TGTGCCACCAGTGACCACACGACAGGCCTCAATCAGCCCCAGCATTTT